This T cell receptor beta chain was captured in a study of blood T cell repertoires in COVID-19. Study details: Acute and convalescent COVID-19 samples came from the United States, Italy and Spain. The analysed material was cDNA or gDNA that came from T cells, B-cell-depleted T cells, or PBMCs.

Germline CDR1 MNHEY, CDR2 SVGAGI. V lost 7 bases, J lost 5 bases, and 17 bases lay in between. The CDR3 has 15 amino acids. In the authors' workflow: For nucleated cells, counts were estimated from reference gene primer amplification. Libraries were prepared by immunoSEQ multiplex PCR; TCRdb keeps only in-frame clonotypes and omits some of them. D and trimming come from the DNA, and the V and J calls and clone size come from that table. This table has about 110,000 clones, around four fifths appearing once. The rearrangement uses TRBV6-5 and TRBJ2-2; tentative D call: TRBD2 (6 bases). Source material: peripheral blood. The TCR was taken from a woman aged 70-85 years with acute or convalescent COVID-19. The CDR3: CASKVGGRRTGELFF. The CDR3 DNA sequence: TGTGCCAGCAAGGTGGGAGGAAGGAGAACCGGGGAGCTGTTTTTT.